The 24 T cell receptor beta chains below come from one sample, sequenced in a study of CD8 T cells in Susac syndrome. Random hexamers served to reverse transcribe roughly 0.45 to 1 ug RNA. TCRdb reanalysed the immunoSEQ multiplex PCR reads using MiXCR and keeps one entry per CDR3 protein. The sample lists about 300,000 distinct CDR3 sequences; 89% were seen once. Sequenced: CD8+ T cells from PBMCs. Source of these receptors: a human donor with multiple sclerosis.

The chain has TRBV20-1 and TRBJ2-3, with 12 bases identical to TRBD2. The CDR3 is 16 residues long. Germline CDR1 is DFQATT and CDR2 is SNEGSKA (reference sequence). The junction had 7 bases not matched to a gene; V was cut back by 2 bases and J by 4 bases. The CDR3 bases are TGCAGTGCTAGAATACTAGCGGGAGGAGAAGCAGATACGCAGTATTTT. It yields the protein CSARILAGGEADTQYF.

V usage is TRBV4-3 and J usage is TRBJ2-2; 7 nucleotides agree with TRBD1. CDR3 length equals 15 residues. Trimming cost V 0 bases and J 5 bases; bases outside gene matches: 3. CDR1 and CDR2 (germline): LGHNA, YSLEER. The DNA of the CDR3 is TGCGCCAGCAGCCAAGAGGGACAGAGTACCGGGGAGCTGTTTTTT. Protein sequence: CASSQEGQSTGELFF.

The chain carries TRBV12-3 or TRBV12-4 and TRBJ1-2; the D is unclear. The CDR3 length is 13 residues. With 3 bases removed from V and 4 bases from J, the gap between germline ends came to 9 bases. This CDR3 reads CASSFPGSYGYTF. The DNA for the CDR3 is TGTGCCAGCAGTTTCCCCGGGAGCTATGGCTACACCTTC.

The chain joins TRBV6-2 or TRBV6-3 to TRBJ2-1; TRBD1 is a possible D gene (6 bases). CDR3 length: 15 amino acids. Trimming pared 7 bases from V and 4 bases from J, leaving 17 bases between. Per the germline V gene, CDR1 is MNHEY and CDR2 is SVGEGT. The CDR3 DNA is TGTGCCAGCACCTCGGGCAGGGGCCCATACAATGAGCAGTTCTTC. Translated, it gives CASTSGRGPYNEQFF.

Only a few counts were recorded for this clonotype. This chain joins TRBV7-8 and TRBJ1-5; the D gene is possibly TRBD1 (6 bases). This CDR3 region has 15 residues. Trimming removed 5 bases from V and 6 bases from J, with 17 bases in between. Germline CDR1 SGHVS, CDR2 FQNEAQ. The CDR3 DNA is TGTGCCAGCAGCCCGCTTCAGGGGCCCAGTCAGCCCCAGCATTTT. Protein sequence: CASSPLQGPSQPQHF.

The genes are TRBV18 and TRBJ2-7, with 9 bases matching TRBD1. Germline V gene data show CDR1 as KGHSH and CDR2 as LQKENI. The V segment lost 5 bases and the J segment 6 bases; nucleotides outside the gene matches: 11. This CDR3 comprises 15 residues. CDR3 in amino acids: CASSGFRDRVPEQYF. For the CDR3, the DNA is TGTGCCAGCTCAGGATTCCGGGACAGGGTGCCCGAGCAGTACTTC.

V gene TRBV25-1 combines with J gene TRBJ2-3, with D perhaps being TRBD1 or TRBD2 (7 bases each). Germline-derived CDR1 and CDR2 are MGHDK and SYGVNS. V lost 5 bases and J 7 bases, leaving 25 bases between the germline ends. This CDR3 has 17 amino acids. The CDR3: CASSLQGEGPLGNTQYF. CDR3 nucleotides: TGTGCCAGCAGTCTTCAGGGGGAGGGCCCTCTTGGGAATACGCAGTATTTT.

The V call is TRBV7-8, the J call TRBJ1-5; D possibly corresponds to TRBD1 (5 bases). The V gene's germline CDR1 is SGHVS and CDR2 FQNEAQ. V lost 5 bases and J lost 9, with 23 bases in between. This CDR3 spans 16 amino acids. CDR3 nucleotide sequence: TGTGCCAGCAGCGCCCCCCCCACAGGTGCCCAAACGCCCCAGCATTTT. Its protein product is CASSAPPTGAQTPQHF.

This rearrangement joins TRBV19 to TRBJ1-5; TRBD1 matches 8 bases. The CDR3 has 19 residues. J gave up 2 bases and V 5 bases, and 17 bases lay outside the gene matches. CDR1 and CDR2 (germline): LNHDA, SQIVND (reference sequence). The CDR3 nucleotides read TGTGCCAGTAGTCCCCCGGACAGGGTACGGGTGGATGGCAATCAGCCCCAGCATTTT. Encoded protein: CASSPPDRVRVDGNQPQHF.

The rearrangement links TRBV11-3 to TRBJ2-7; TRBD1 matches at 9 bases. With 1 base clipped from V and 4 bases from J, the junction kept 8 bases outside the gene matches. Germline CDR1 reads SGHNT; CDR2 reads YENEEA. The length of the CDR3 is 16 residues. CDR3 sequence: CASSLVSGQGLYEQYF. CDR3 bases: TGTGCCAGCAGCTTAGTATCGGGACAGGGACTTTACGAGCAGTACTTC.

The rearrangement joins TRBV7-3 to TRBJ1-3, with TRBD1 matching 11 bases. The junction had 4 bases not matched to a gene; V was cut back by 4 bases and J by 2 bases. Germline V gene data show CDR1 as SGHTA and CDR2 as FQGTGA. The CDR3 consists of 16 residues. The CDR3 protein is CASSSPGQGAGNTIYF. The CDR3 nucleotides are TGTGCCAGCAGCTCGCCGGGACAGGGGGCTGGAAACACCATATATTTT.

The V and J genes are TRBV7-2 and TRBJ2-5; possibly TRBD1 or TRBD2 for D (5 bases each). The CDR3 length is 18 residues. V dropped 2 bases and J dropped 1 base, with 20 bases sitting between them. Germline loops: CDR1 SGHTA, CDR2 FQGNSA. The CDR3 loop is CASSLYLGTHIGQETQYF. The CDR3 nucleotides read TGTGCCAGCAGCTTATATCTCGGGACGCACATCGGCCAAGAGACCCAGTACTTC.

The J gene is TRBJ2-7, the V gene TRBV6-5, with D possibly being TRBD1 (5 bases). The CDR3 has 15 residues. Per germline, CDR1 MNHEY and CDR2 SVGAGI. The ends were cut back, 2 bases at V and 0 bases at J, with 11 bases in the middle. The CDR3 spells CASSYRGSSSYEQYF. CDR3 nucleotides: TGTGCCAGCAGTTACAGGGGTTCCAGCTCCTACGAGCAGTACTTC.

This clonotype came up once. The chain uses TRBV7-8 and TRBJ2-7; D remains unclear. The V and J ends lost 3 bases and 3 bases respectively, with 12 bases between them. Germline CDR1 reads SGHVS; CDR2 reads FQNEAQ. This CDR3 comprises 14 residues. The DNA of the CDR3 is TGTGCCAGCAGCTTTGAAAACTCAAACTACGAGCAGTACTTC. It specifies CASSFENSNYEQYF.

The sample holds a few counts of this clonotype. This chain uses TRBV30 with TRBJ2-1; D uncertain. Germline CDR1 reads GTSNPN; CDR2 reads SVGIG (reference sequence). Trimming removed 3 bases from V and 9 bases from J, with 15 bases in between. This CDR3 has 13 amino acids. Here the CDR3 reads CAWSQGWTTEQFF. The CDR3 nucleotides read TGTGCCTGGAGCCAAGGATGGACGACTGAGCAGTTCTTC.

J is TRBJ1-5 and V is TRBV19, with D possibly matching TRBD1 (6 bases). The CDR3 contains 15 residues. The V and J ends lost 3 bases and 5 bases respectively, with 14 bases between them. CDR1 and CDR2 from the germline V gene are LNHDA and SQIVND (reference sequence). CDR3 region: CASSIWTVLHQPQHF. DNA for the CDR3: TGTGCCAGTAGTATCTGGACAGTTCTGCATCAGCCCCAGCATTTT.

The chain links TRBV10-3 to TRBJ2-1; D is undetermined. The CDR3 runs 13 residues. The germline V and J ends were trimmed by 1 base and 8 bases, with 9 bases remaining between them. The germline V gene encodes CDR1 ENHRY and CDR2 SYGVKD. The CDR3 here is CAISEFNYHEQFF. CDR3 bases: TGTGCCATCAGTGAGTTTAACTATCATGAGCAGTTCTTC.

The CDR3 coding sequence is TGTGCCAGCAGTCCCTTTAGTCTACGGGACAGGGGCACTGAAGCTTTCTTT. It is translated as CASSPFSLRDRGTEAFF. The chain carries TRBV27 and TRBJ1-1; 10 bases match TRBD1. The length of the CDR3 is 17 residues. Germline V lookup: CDR1 MNHEY, CDR2 SMNVEV (reference sequence). Germline trimming cut 5 bases from V and 4 bases from J; bases unmatched to any gene: 13.

The chain recombines TRBV20-1 with TRBJ1-5; 9 bases are shared with TRBD1. The CDR3 is 15 amino acids. From germline, CDR1 is DFQATT and CDR2 SNEGSKA (reference sequence). The V gene end was trimmed by 5 bases and the J gene end by 4 bases; junction bases not matched to a gene: 9. The CDR3 reads CSAATGGDVNQPQHF. The DNA of the CDR3 is TGCAGTGCTGCTACAGGGGGCGATGTAAATCAGCCCCAGCATTTT.

The chain recombines TRBV27 with TRBJ1-1; TRBD1 is a possible D gene (5 bases). CDR3 size: 14 residues. Germline CDR1 reads MNHEY; CDR2 reads SMNVEV (reference sequence). The ends were cut back, 5 bases at V and 0 bases at J, with 10 bases in the middle. The CDR3 DNA is TGTGCCAGCAGTGTGGGAGGGGTGAACACTGAAGCTTTCTTT. Its protein is CASSVGGVNTEAFF.

This chain links TRBV6-5 with TRBJ1-5, with unresolved D. Trimming pared 6 bases from V and 0 bases from J, leaving 12 bases between. Germline loops: CDR1 MNHEY, CDR2 SVGAGI. The CDR3 extends over 15 amino acids. In nucleotides, the CDR3 is TGTGCCAGCAGACCGACACGAAATAGCAATCAGCCCCAGCATTTT. This encodes CASRPTRNSNQPQHF.

This chain joins TRBV28 and TRBJ2-5; tentative D call: TRBD2 (5 bases). The CDR3 sequence is 15 residues long. Between the trimmed V and J ends, which lost 3 bases and 2 bases, there was a span of 13 bases. CDR1 is MDHEN and CDR2 is SYDVKM in the germline V gene. In DNA form, the CDR3 reads TGTGCCAGCAGTTTGAGGGCAGGAACTCAAGAGACCCAGTACTTC. This codes for CASSLRAGTQETQYF.

The V gene is TRBV13, the J gene TRBJ1-2; 8 bases line up with TRBD1. This CDR3 comprises 15 residues. CDR1 is PRHDT, CDR2 FYEKMQ, per germline (reference sequence). Losses at the gene ends were 3 bases for V and 8 bases for J; bases not matched to a gene: 11. CDR3 sequence (DNA): TGTGCCAGCAGCTTTTCGGACAGGGCTCTGAGAGGCTACACCTTC. It codes for CASSFSDRALRGYTF.

The chain is built from TRBV20-1 and TRBJ2-1, with TRBD2 matching 12 bases. V was pared by 3 bases and J by 12 bases, with 15 bases of the junction left unmatched. CDR3 length: 16 amino acids. The germline V gene has CDR1 DFQATT and CDR2 SNEGSKA (reference sequence). CDR3 DNA sequence: TGCAGTGCTAGGACTAGCGGGAGACTTCAAAATGAGTGGCAGTTCTTC. Translation: CSARTSGRLQNEWQFF.